This entry concerns a single T cell receptor (beta chain). What this receptor recognizes is not known. No much larger clone is present one base from it, and per-base qualities are unavailable. These data belong to a study of shared clonotypes between healthy human individuals (dated by TCRdb to the early 2020s). A note on the overall study: The cohort comprised two women and a few men aged 18 to 49 years. Leukapheresis yielded between about 0.85 and 10 billion PBMCs per donor. To increase sequencing depth and limit assay-specific biases, different laboratories used diverse techniques to prepare libraries and sequence TCR repertoires. To estimate repertoire size and how much clonotypes are shared between individuals, the study performed deep sequencing of blood TCR repertoires from about 5 healthy adults. The paper as a whole reports these results and caveats: The genetic and exposure-history diversity represented was limited by the small number of donors. Sampling was restricted to blood, and TCR repertoires in tissues likely differ from the TCR repertoires found in blood. Pairwise subsampling indicated that sequencing depth was expected to affect the degree of clonotype sharing among donors.

There are 19 amino acids in the CDR3, from cysteine to phenylalanine inclusive. Only the CDR3 part of the read is kept: 57 bases, read in frame from the first base. After removal of 5 bases from V and 8 bases from J, the junction retains 22 bases not matched to a gene. Reading the germline V gene gives CDR1 SGHRS and CDR2 YFSETQ. TCR CDR3 regions were amplified from genomic DNA by multiplex PCR using the deep immunoSEQ assay. Extracted genomic DNA from each cell subset was spread evenly across all wells of several immunoSEQ 96-well plates, with each plate serving as a replicate. For unsorted PBMC, approximately 290 ng of genomic DNA, equivalent to about 30,000 T cell genomes, went into each replicate PCR. Genomic DNA from unsorted PBMC was sequenced over ten immunoSEQ deep assay plates. The purified libraries were quantified using a Qubit 3.0 fluorometer, sized with a Bioanalyzer 2100, and then quantified again using the KAPA Library Quantification kit. Every immunoSEQ 96-well plate was sequenced on a separate single-read 150-cycle Illumina NextSeq 550 flow cell. Turning to the authors' computational methods: Because the immunoSEQ output included only junctional sequences and no quality scores, the filtering could not be the same as the filtering used for full-length reads. Sequences were annotated with PyIR, a Python wrapper for IgBLAST v1.9, and V/J genes and CDR3 were assigned using IMGT germline references. Any read was removed if the V/J assignment was weak (E-value above 1e-6), the CDR3 was missing, or the read contained stop codons, out-of-frame junctions, or ambiguous translated residues. V3J clonotypes were defined as sequences sharing an identical inferred V gene, J gene, and CDR3 amino acid sequence. Percentage overlap between repertoires was calculated by dividing the number of shared unique clonotypes by the size of the smaller repertoire. Richness of each repertoire was evaluated using RTK rarefaction, the Chao1 estimator, and Recon v2.1 estimates of unobserved clonotypes. Held by TCRdb, this immuneACCESS table contains in-frame sequences only and omits some clones. Under half of the omission traces to an unresolved V gene where checked; the cause of the rest is unknown. That table is the source of V, J and clone size, and D and trimming were worked out from the DNA. Within this sample are around 500,000 clones, with 65% to 85% of them counted one time only. Approximately 11% of the sample lies in the top ten.

Healthy HIV-negative adults with no recently reported acute infections or vaccinations were included as donors. All donors were Caucasian adults living in Nashville, Tennessee, USA. In the unsorted samples, 87 million or so PBMCs were counted, and genomic DNA was extracted using the QIAamp DNA Blood Mini kit. Blood was collected by leukapheresis, and PBMCs were isolated by Ficoll-Histopaque density gradient centrifugation and then cryopreserved in liquid nitrogen vapor phase. This sequence was found in a woman aged 35 to 49 in good health. Some clones in this sample may be carry-over from other donors' samples. This chain joins TRBV5-1 to TRBJ2-2; 9 central bases correspond to TRBD1. The sequenced sample was PBMCs. In nucleotide form, the sequence is TGCGCCAGCAGGGCCGATCGGGACAGGGTCTATCTACCACTGGGGGAGCTGTTTTTT. It specifies CASRADRDRVYLPLGELFF.